This entry lists 10 T cell receptor beta chains sequenced from one sample in a study of breast tumors, draining lymph nodes, adjacent tissues. In TCRdb, the multiplex PCR reads were re-called with MiXCR into one record per CDR3 protein. The sample has 83,000 or so distinct CDR3 sequences; roughly a fifth are singletons. Breast cancer patients provided tissue from their axillary draining lymph nodes. The sample taken for sequencing was axillary lymph node tissue. Every receptor here comes from a female donor with breast cancer. Some clones in this sample may be carry-over from other donors' samples.

This clonotype appeared many times. The CDR3 here is CASSLAQGNTIYF. Here the CDR3 DNA reads TGTGCCAGCAGCTTAGCGCAGGGGAACACCATATATTTT. The chain couples TRBV7-2 to TRBJ1-3; D may be TRBD1 (6 bases). Germline V gene lookup returns CDR1 SGHTA and CDR2 FQGNSA. V lost 0 bases to trimming and J lost 7 bases, with 7 bases between them. CDR3 length: 13 residues.

A note on this clonotype: No conserved phenylalanine or tryptophan is present at the end of the CDR3, so a read error is the likely explanation. The V gene is TRBV6-1, the J gene TRBJ2-2, with D perhaps TRBD2 (6 bases). CDR3 length equals 18 residues. CDR1 and CDR2 from the germline V gene are MNHNS and SASEGT. V shed 6 bases and J shed 0 bases, with 20 bases lying between them. CDR3 protein: CASSENQDSGSNTGELFV. CDR3 DNA: TGTGCCAGCAGCGAAAATCAGGATAGCGGCTCGAACACCGGGGAGCTGTTTGTT.

The V and J genes are TRBV27 and TRBJ2-3; D might be TRBD1 (6 bases). V was shortened by 6 bases and J by 10 bases, with 20 bases between the two germline ends. The CDR3 spans 14 residues. Germline lookup yields CDR1 MNHEY and CDR2 SMNVEV (reference sequence). CDR3 sequence (DNA): TGTGCCAGCAGACCCCCCGACAGGCCCACACCGCAGTATTTT. Residues: CASRPPDRPTPQYF.

On this clonotype: This CDR3 is missing its conserved last phenylalanine or tryptophan, likely due to a read error. The V gene is TRBV5-6, the J gene TRBJ2-2; TRBD1 matches 12 bases. Per germline, CDR1 SGHDT and CDR2 YYEEEE. V trimming: 1 base; J trimming: 1 base; junction bases outside the gene matches: 17. The CDR3 runs 22 residues. CDR3 nucleotides: TGTGCCAGCAGCTTGATTCCAGGGACAGGGGGCGTAGCTTTTCAGAACACCGGGGAGCTGTTTGTT. Amino acid sequence: CASSLIPGTGGVAFQNTGELFV.

The chain joins TRBV4-3 to TRBJ1-3; D is perhaps TRBD1 (6 bases). CDR3 length: 16 amino acids. Per germline, CDR1 LGHNA and CDR2 YSLEER. The V and J ends lost 1 base and 4 bases respectively, with 14 bases between them. CDR3 coding DNA: TGCGCCAGCAGCCAAGGAGGCAGGGGAAGCGGAAACACCATATATTTT. The encoded protein is CASSQGGRGSGNTIYF.

This clonotype was recorded at least ten times. This chain links TRBV6-1 with TRBJ2-1; D is unclear. Trimming took off 10 bases at V and 5 bases at J, with 12 bases between the two ends. The CDR3 runs to 12 residues. Germline V gene lookup returns CDR1 MNHNS and CDR2 SASEGT. CDR3 residues: CATGPEDNEQFF. The CDR3 nucleotides are TGTGCCACCGGACCCGAGGACAATGAGCAGTTCTTC.

This clonotype occurred many times. The V call is TRBV29-1, the J call TRBJ2-1; 14 bases agree with TRBD2. Germline V CDR1 and CDR2: SQVTM, ANQGSEA. With 6 bases clipped from V and 11 bases from J, the junction kept 6 bases outside the gene matches. CDR3 size: 13 residues. The CDR3 DNA is TGCAGCGTGCAGACTAGCGGGAGGGGCAAGCAGTTCTTC. Encoded protein: CSVQTSGRGKQFF.

This clonotype was seen repeatedly, ten times or more. V and J are TRBV10-1 and TRBJ2-7; 9 bases line up with TRBD1. The V segment lost 6 bases and the J segment 5 bases; nucleotides outside the gene matches: 5. Per the germline V gene, CDR1 is WNHNN and CDR2 is SYGVQD (reference sequence). The CDR3 consists of 13 residues. Written as DNA, the CDR3 is TGCGCCAGCAGCCGGGGACAGGGCAACGAGCAGTACTTC. It encodes CASSRGQGNEQYF.

This clonotype was found many times. The genes are TRBV30 and TRBJ2-7; TRBD1 aligns across 8 bases. Germline V gene lookup returns CDR1 GTSNPN and CDR2 SVGIG (reference sequence). The CDR3 length is 11 residues. With V trimmed by 3 bases and J by 5 bases, 0 bases remained unmatched. CDR3 amino acids: CAWRTGDEQYF. CDR3 DNA sequence: TGTGCCTGGAGGACAGGGGACGAGCAGTACTTC.

As for this clonotype: The junction departs from the called germline gene at one end, perhaps through a read error. The genes are TRBV5-1 and TRBJ2-1; D call uncertain. The CDR3 contains 13 residues. CDR1 and CDR2 from the germline V gene are SGHRS and YFSETQ. CDR3 sequence: CASSLEPYNEQPF. CDR3 sequence (DNA): TGCGCCAGCAGCTTGGAGCCCTACAATGAGCAGCCCTTC.